Presented here are 21 T cell receptor beta chains from one specimen sequenced in a study of blood T cell repertoires in COVID-19. Measured with immunoSEQ multiplex PCR; TCRdb has only the in-frame clones, and not every one. The data show 250,000 to 350,000 clones, approximately 86% seen once. The sequencing sample was made of PBMCs or T cells enriched from blood (not recorded which). These receptor sequences come from a woman aged 25-40 years who had recovered from COVID-19.

The chain uses TRBV27 and TRBJ2-5, with D hard to call. Per germline, CDR1 MNHEY and CDR2 SMNVEV (reference sequence). Deletions cut 2 bases from V and 2 bases from J, with 6 bases between. The CDR3 sequence is 13 residues long. The CDR3 here is CASSLLPQETQYF. DNA for the CDR3: TGTGCCAGCAGTTTACTCCCGCAAGAGACCCAGTACTTC.

This clone was recorded once. This rearrangement joins TRBV4-1 to TRBJ1-2, with 12 positions matching TRBD1. Germline V gives CDR1 MGHRA, CDR2 YSYEKL. The CDR3 totals 17 residues. Trimming took 4 bases from V and 8 from J; bases not matched to a gene: 14. Here the CDR3 DNA reads TGCGCCAGCAGCCGGACTTCCGGGACAGGGGGCATTGACGGCTACACCTTC. Protein: CASSRTSGTGGIDGYTF.

The chain links TRBV9 to TRBJ1-2; 11 nucleotides line up with TRBD1. This CDR3 region has 15 residues. Trimming cost V 5 bases and J 6 bases; bases outside gene matches: 9. CDR1 and CDR2 from the germline V gene are SGDLS and YYNGEE. CDR3: CASSTLGTGGNGYTF. The CDR3 region has the DNA TGTGCCAGCAGTACTCTCGGGACAGGGGGAAATGGCTACACCTTC.

J is TRBJ2-2 and V is TRBV5-5, with 8 bases identical to TRBD1. The V gene's germline CDR1 is SGHKS and CDR2 YYEKEE (reference sequence). The CDR3 sequence is 14 residues long. After removal of 2 bases from V and 6 bases from J, the junction contained 3 bases not matched to a gene. CDR3 sequence reads: CASSLQGVPGELFF. DNA of the CDR3: TGTGCCAGCAGCTTACAGGGGGTGCCCGGGGAGCTGTTTTTT.

The rearrangement joins TRBV20-1 to TRBJ2-3, with D perhaps TRBD1 or TRBD2 (6 bases each). Germline values: CDR1 DFQATT, CDR2 SNEGSKA (reference sequence). The CDR3 covers 14 residues. V was clipped by 3 bases and J by 8 bases, with 18 bases between them. The CDR3, as DNA: TGCAGTGCTAGTGGGGGCGGGGTCCCGGGTACGCAGTATTTT. Protein: CSASGGGVPGTQYF.

The chain is built from TRBV6-5 and TRBJ2-5; 10 bases align to TRBD1. The germline CDR1 and CDR2 sequences are MNHEY and SVGAGI. The ends lost 6 bases at V and 5 bases at J; junction bases unmatched: 9. The CDR3 runs to 15 residues. CDR3 DNA sequence: TGTGCCAGCAGGACAGGGGGCGTAATGGCCGAGACCCAGTACTTC. Protein product: CASRTGGVMAETQYF.

V gene TRBV2 combines with J gene TRBJ2-1; possible D gene TRBD2, 5 bases. This CDR3 has 15 amino acids. Germline loops: CDR1 SNHLY, CDR2 FYNNEI. Trimming left V 3 bases short and J 8 bases short, with 17 bases between. For the CDR3, the DNA is TGTGCCAGCAGTGATCCGGACCGAAGCGGCGATGAGCAGTTCTTC. Translated, it gives CASSDPDRSGDEQFF.

This chain joins TRBV28 and TRBJ1-4; TRBD1 is a possible D gene (5 bases). Germline CDR1 MDHEN, CDR2 SYDVKM. The V end lost 4 bases, the J end lost 5 bases, and 11 bases lay between the germline ends. There are 14 residues in the CDR3. CDR3 in DNA: TGTGCCAGCAGTTCCCCGACAGAAAATGAAAAACTGTTTTTT. Its protein product is CASSSPTENEKLFF. Drawing the rest from reference TRBV28 and TRBJ1-4, the complete variable domain is DVKVTQSSRYLVKRTGEKVFLECVQDMDHENMFWYRQDPGLGLRLIYFSYDVKMKEKGDIPEGYSVSREKKERFSLILESASTNQTSMYLCASSSPTENEKLFFGSGTQLSVL.

This chain uses TRBV6-2 or TRBV6-3 with TRBJ2-3; 11 bases match TRBD1. The CDR3 extends over 17 amino acids. The J segment lost 4 bases and the V segment lost 3 bases, leaving 9 bases of the junction unmatched. Germline V gene sequence: CDR1 MNHEY, CDR2 SVGEGT. In nucleotides, the CDR3 is TGTGCCAGCAGTTATGGGGGGACAGGGGGTTTGTCAGATACGCAGTATTTT. It translates to CASSYGGTGGLSDTQYF.

V is TRBV19 and J is TRBJ1-6, with TRBD1 matching over 7 bases. The V segment lost 9 bases and the J segment 7 bases; nucleotides outside the gene matches: 9. Per the germline V gene, CDR1 is LNHDA and CDR2 is SQIVND (reference sequence). There are 14 residues in the CDR3. CDR3 loop: CASSRDRENSPLHF. CDR3 in DNA: TGTGCCAGCAGCCGGGACAGAGAAAATTCACCCCTCCACTTT. Filled out from reference TRBV19 and TRBJ1-6, the complete variable domain reads DGGITQSPKYLFRKEGQNVTLSCEQNLNHDAMYWYRQDPGQGLRLIYYSQIVNDFQKGDIAEGYSVSREKKESFPLTVTSAQKNPTAFYLCASSRDRENSPLHFGNGTRLTVT.

The chain has TRBV7-9 and TRBJ1-6; D unresolved. This CDR3 spans 15 amino acids. The germline V and J ends were trimmed by 1 base and 10 bases, with 14 bases remaining between them. Germline CDR1 and CDR2: SEHNR and FQNEAQ (reference sequence). The CDR3: CASSLGAGERSPLHF. Written as DNA, the CDR3 is TGTGCCAGCAGCTTAGGAGCCGGTGAACGATCACCCCTCCACTTT.

As DNA, the CDR3 is TGTGCCAGCAGCTTATTTGTGGCAGGGAATCAGCCCCAGCATTTT. It yields the protein CASSLFVAGNQPQHF. V and J are TRBV7-2 and TRBJ1-5; TRBD1 is a possible D gene (5 bases). This CDR3 is 15 amino acids long. Germline assignment: CDR1 SGHTA and CDR2 FQGNSA. Trimming shortened V by 2 bases and J by 4 bases, and 12 bases separated the two germline ends.

The rearrangement links TRBV28 to TRBJ2-3; 7 bases line up with TRBD1. CDR1 and CDR2 from the germline V gene are MDHEN and SYDVKM. The CDR3 is 16 amino acids. The ends lost 6 bases at V and 2 bases at J; junction bases unmatched: 11. CDR3 amino acids: CASSSATGWVTDTQYF. Here the CDR3 DNA reads TGTGCCAGCAGCTCGGCGACAGGGTGGGTCACAGATACGCAGTATTTT.

The chain couples TRBV7-9 to TRBJ1-3, with a possible D match to TRBD1 (6 bases). This CDR3 spans 16 amino acids. The germline gives CDR1 SEHNR, CDR2 FQNEAQ (reference sequence). V was pared by 1 base and J by 0 bases, with 10 bases between. The CDR3: CASSLDGQISGNTIYF. The CDR3 DNA reads TGTGCCAGCAGCTTAGATGGACAGATCTCTGGAAACACCATATATTTT.

The chain has TRBV15 and TRBJ2-5; 16 bases agree with TRBD2. The length of the CDR3 is 20 residues. The junction had 9 bases not matched to a gene; V was cut back by 1 base and J by 1 base. Germline V gene lookup returns CDR1 LNHNV and CDR2 YYDKDF (reference sequence). CDR3 loop: CATSRAPGLAGGSLQETQYF. CDR3 DNA: TGTGCCACCAGCAGAGCTCCGGGACTAGCGGGAGGGAGTCTCCAAGAGACCCAGTACTTC. Full variable domain (outside the CDR3, taken from reference TRBV15 and TRBJ2-5): DAMVIQNPRYQVTQFGKPVTLSCSQTLNHNVMYWYQQKSSQAPKLLFHYYDKDFNNEADTPDNFQSRRPNTSFCFLDIRSPGLGDTAMYLCATSRAPGLAGGSLQETQYFGPGTRLLVL.

The V gene is TRBV5-5, the J gene TRBJ1-1; 7 nucleotides match TRBD1. After removal of 2 bases from V and 5 bases from J, the junction contained 9 bases not matched to a gene. The CDR3 contains 15 residues. Germline-derived CDR1 and CDR2 are SGHKS and YYEKEE (reference sequence). The CDR3 DNA is TGTGCCAGCAGCTTCCCTAACAGGGGACGGACTGAAGCTTTCTTT. This codes for CASSFPNRGRTEAFF.

V is TRBV19 and J is TRBJ1-2, with 7 bases matching TRBD1. The CDR3 has 15 residues. The germline gives CDR1 LNHDA, CDR2 SQIVND (reference sequence). With V trimmed by 8 bases and J by 5 bases, 14 bases remained unmatched. CDR3 protein: CASGYRGQTAYGYTF. CDR3 bases: TGTGCCAGTGGCTATCGGGGACAGACTGCTTATGGCTACACCTTC.

The J gene is TRBJ2-3, the V gene TRBV7-2; 8 bases line up with TRBD2. Germline values: CDR1 SGHTA, CDR2 FQGNSA. The CDR3 consists of 15 residues. Unmatched junction bases numbered 4, after V lost 3 bases and J lost 2 bases. The CDR3 protein is CASSLAGGDTDTQYF. Here the CDR3 DNA reads TGTGCCAGCAGCTTGGCGGGGGGTGACACAGATACGCAGTATTTT.

V usage is TRBV9 and J usage is TRBJ1-5; D not resolved. Trimming shortened V by 0 bases and J by 0 bases, and 4 bases separated the two germline ends. Per the germline V gene, CDR1 is SGDLS and CDR2 is YYNGEE. The CDR3 loop spans 14 amino acids. CDR3 DNA sequence: TGTGCCAGCAGCGTAGATAGTAGCAATCAGCCCCAGCATTTT. Translated, it gives CASSVDSSNQPQHF.

The rearrangement uses TRBV10-3 and TRBJ2-7; D uncertain. This CDR3 is built from 15 residues. Germline lookup yields CDR1 ENHRY and CDR2 SYGVKD. V lost 1 base and J 9 bases, leaving 19 bases between the germline ends. This CDR3 is CAISEFGASTWVQYF. CDR3 coding DNA: TGTGCCATCAGTGAGTTTGGAGCGTCTACTTGGGTGCAGTACTTC.

The chain combines TRBV13 with TRBJ2-7; 10 positions agree with TRBD1. The CDR3 runs to 15 residues. The germline CDR1 and CDR2 sequences are PRHDT and FYEKMQ (reference sequence). Germline trimming cut 4 bases from V and 1 base from J; bases unmatched to any gene: 4. The CDR3 nucleotides are TGTGCCAGCAGCTCGGGGGGACAGGGGTCCTACGAGCAGTACTTC. It translates to CASSSGGQGSYEQYF.